These 22 T cell receptor beta chains originate from one sample sequenced in a study of vaccination effects on CD4 cells after COVID-19. Their target antigens are unknown. TCRdb keeps only in-frame clones here, not all; method: immunoSEQ multiplex PCR. The sample holds 32,000 or so clones, approximately 67% seen once. An approximately 10-day culture period preceded the isolation of CD4+ T cells. Here the sequenced sample was CD4+ T cells from PBMCs cultured without peptide, taken before COVID-19 vaccination. The receptors were gathered from a human donor who received a COVID-19 vaccine.

The chain is built from TRBV10-2 and TRBJ1-1; 9 positions agree with TRBD1. J was trimmed by 4 bases and V by 8 bases; bases with no gene match: 8. This CDR3 comprises 14 residues. Germline CDR1 and CDR2: WSHSY and SAAADI. This chain's CDR3 is CASGQQGAGTEAFF. CDR3 bases: TGCGCCAGCGGCCAACAGGGGGCGGGCACTGAAGCTTTCTTT.

The rearrangement links TRBV4-1 to TRBJ1-4; no firm D call. V lost 5 bases, J lost 0 bases, and 13 bases lay in between. The length of the CDR3 is 16 residues. Germline loops: CDR1 MGHRA, CDR2 YSYEKL. CDR3 region: CASSVRELATNEKLFF. CDR3 in DNA: TGCGCCAGCAGCGTACGGGAGTTAGCAACTAATGAAAAACTGTTTTTT.

This chain connects TRBV9 to TRBJ1-6, with 7 bases fitting TRBD1. Trimming at V came to 3 bases and at J to 9 bases, leaving 9 bases not matched to a gene. The CDR3 runs 15 residues. Germline CDR1 is SGDLS and CDR2 is YYNGEE. Here the CDR3 reads CASSGQGLISSPLHF. CDR3 sequence (DNA): TGTGCCAGCAGCGGACAGGGTCTCATAAGTTCACCCCTCCACTTT.

This clone was observed a handful of times. The chain links TRBV10-3 to TRBJ2-2, with D possibly matching TRBD2 (5 bases). Trimming took 0 bases from V and 0 from J, leaving 11 bases between them. Germline V CDR1 and CDR2: ENHRY, SYGVKD. CDR3 length: 17 residues. DNA for the CDR3: TGTGCCATCAGTGAGTCGATTAGCGCCGCGAACACCGGGGAGCTGTTTTTT. It encodes CAISESISAANTGELFF.

The chain carries TRBV5-1 and TRBJ2-1; D might be TRBD1 (8 bases). Germline V CDR1 and CDR2: SGHRS, YFSETQ. This CDR3 contains 14 residues. V was pared by 0 bases and J by 8 bases, with 12 bases between. CDR3 residues: CASSLGQGRDEQFF. CDR3 nucleotide sequence: TGCGCCAGCAGCTTGGGACAGGGGAGGGATGAGCAGTTCTTC. The variable domain in full, with the rest retrieved from reference TRBV5-1 and TRBJ2-1, is KAGVTQTPRYLIKTRGQQVTLSCSPISGHRSVSWYQQTPGQGLQFLFEYFSETQRNKGNFPGRFSGRQFSNSRSEMNVSTLELGDSALYLCASSLGQGRDEQFFGPGTRLTVL.

The chain is built from TRBV6-5 and TRBJ1-6; weak D call: TRBD1 (5 bases). This CDR3 region has 12 residues. Trimming stripped 6 bases from V and 10 bases from J, with 10 bases between. The germline V gene has CDR1 MNHEY and CDR2 SVGAGI. In nucleotides, the CDR3 is TGTGCCAGCAGCGTCAGGGAGTCACCCCTCCACTTT. Residues: CASSVRESPLHF.

V usage is TRBV7-9 and J usage is TRBJ1-4; the match to TRBD1 covers 9 bases. This CDR3 has 15 amino acids. Looked up from germline, CDR1 is SEHNR and CDR2 is FQNEAQ (reference sequence). Trimming removed 5 bases from V and 5 bases from J; junction bases left unmatched: 6. Here the CDR3 DNA reads TGTGCCAGCAGCAACCACAGGGGGCGGAATGAAAAACTGTTTTTT. Translated, it gives CASSNHRGRNEKLFF.

This clone was observed a few times. This sequence joins TRBV2 and TRBJ2-2; D is ambiguous. The germline V and J ends were trimmed by 3 bases and 5 bases, with 7 bases remaining between them. Per germline, CDR1 SNHLY and CDR2 FYNNEI. The CDR3 contains 13 residues. The CDR3 nucleotides are TGTGCCAGCAGTGAGAGGTGGACCGGGGAGCTGTTTTTT. This gives the protein CASSERWTGELFF.

The CDR3 nucleotides read TGTGCCACCAGCAGACGGGGGGGCGGGGAGCTGTTTTTT. Residues: CATSRRGGGELFF. The V gene is TRBV15, the J gene TRBJ2-2; 8 bases are a match to TRBD2. CDR1 and CDR2 (germline): LNHNV, YYDKDF (reference sequence). The CDR3 runs 13 residues. The J segment lost 7 bases and the V segment lost 2 bases, leaving 0 bases of the junction unmatched.

This chain links TRBV19 with TRBJ2-7; 8 nucleotides match TRBD2. Germline trimming cut 3 bases from V and 6 bases from J; bases unmatched to any gene: 10. The CDR3 loop spans 15 amino acids. From germline, CDR1 is LNHDA and CDR2 SQIVND (reference sequence). CDR3 DNA: TGTGCCAGTAGTATTTTCGCGGGAGGAGGGAGCGAGCAGTACTTC. Its protein is CASSIFAGGGSEQYF.

V is TRBV27 and J is TRBJ2-1, with no clear D. The CDR3 runs to 12 residues. In germline, CDR1 is MNHEY, CDR2 SMNVEV (reference sequence). The V end was cut by 6 bases, the J end by 5 bases, with 8 bases between. In DNA form, the CDR3 reads TGTGCCAGCAGCGAACAGAACAATGAGCAGTTCTTC. This encodes CASSEQNNEQFF.

The chain links TRBV10-3 to TRBJ2-1; TRBD1 agrees at 9 bases. Germline V gene lookup returns CDR1 ENHRY and CDR2 SYGVKD. V lost 6 bases, J lost 6 bases, and 6 bases stayed unmatched. CDR3 length: 14 residues. The CDR3 protein is CAISAGTGINEQFF. The CDR3 DNA reads as TGTGCCATCAGCGCCGGGACAGGGATCAATGAGCAGTTCTTC.

DNA for the CDR3: TGTGCCAGCAGCTCTAGCGGTAGCTCCTACAATGAGCAGTTCTTC. This translates into CASSSSGSSYNEQFF. The V and J genes are TRBV5-4 and TRBJ2-1; 7 bases map to TRBD2. V trimming: 3 bases; J trimming: 0 bases; junction bases outside the gene matches: 3. This CDR3 is built from 15 residues. CDR1 and CDR2 (germline): SGHNT, YYREEE (reference sequence).

V usage is TRBV11-2 and J usage is TRBJ1-2; 9 bases match TRBD1. V was clipped by 6 bases and J by 3 bases; unmatched bases: 8. Germline loops: CDR1 SGHAT, CDR2 FQNNGV. CDR3 length: 15 residues. CDR3 amino acids: CASRNLQGADYGYTF. CDR3 in DNA: TGTGCCAGCAGGAACCTACAGGGGGCGGACTATGGCTACACCTTC. Based on the CDR3 plus reference TRBV11-2 and TRBJ1-2, the full variable domain is EAGVAQSPRYKIIEKRQSVAFWCNPISGHATLYWYQQILGQGPKLLIQFQNNGVVDDSQLPKDRFSAERLKGVDSTLKIQPAKLEDSAVYLCASRNLQGADYGYTFGSGTRLTVV.

This chain connects TRBV11-2 to TRBJ1-6, with 7 bases matching TRBD1. The CDR3 has 15 residues. Germline V gene lookup returns CDR1 SGHAT and CDR2 FQNNGV. V lost 3 bases, J lost 5 bases, and 4 bases stayed unmatched. Here the CDR3 reads CASSFMTGNNSPLHF. CDR3 nucleotide sequence: TGTGCCAGCAGCTTCATGACAGGGAATAATTCACCCCTCCACTTT.

V is TRBV7-9 and J is TRBJ1-1, with D possibly TRBD1 on 5 matching bases. The CDR3 is 14 amino acids. With 2 bases removed from V and 1 base from J, the gap between germline ends came to 8 bases. Per the germline V gene, CDR1 is SEHNR and CDR2 is FQNEAQ (reference sequence). CDR3 sequence (DNA): TGTGCCAGCAGCTTACCTGGGGGGAACACTGAAGCTTTCTTT. The encoded protein is CASSLPGGNTEAFF.

The chain is built from TRBV7-9 and TRBJ1-6; 7 positions agree with TRBD1. V lost 7 bases and J lost 7; bases outside the gene matches: 4. Germline V gene lookup returns CDR1 SEHNR and CDR2 FQNEAQ (reference sequence). This CDR3 is 13 amino acids long. The CDR3 bases are TGTGCCAGCAAACAACAGGGGAATTCACCCCTCCACTTT. Amino acid sequence: CASKQQGNSPLHF.

The rearrangement links TRBV14 to TRBJ1-2; a weak D match, TRBD1 (6 bases). CDR1 is SGHDN and CDR2 is FVKESK in the germline V gene. Trimming stripped 0 bases from V and 7 bases from J, with 27 bases between. CDR3 length: 19 amino acids. This CDR3 is CASSQEPPGLTGIWRGYTF. The CDR3 coding sequence is TGTGCCAGCAGCCAAGAACCCCCCGGGTTAACAGGGATCTGGCGTGGCTACACCTTC.

CDR3 loop: CASSLDQVYEQFF. As DNA, the CDR3 is TGCGCCAGCAGCTTGGATCAGGTCTATGAGCAGTTCTTC. This chain connects TRBV5-1 to TRBJ2-1; D remains ambiguous. The ends were cut back, 0 bases at V and 8 bases at J, with 9 bases in the middle. The CDR3 spans 13 residues. The germline gives CDR1 SGHRS, CDR2 YFSETQ. The full variable domain, in which reference TRBV5-1 and TRBJ2-1 provide the parts outside the CDR3, is KAGVTQTPRYLIKTRGQQVTLSCSPISGHRSVSWYQQTPGQGLQFLFEYFSETQRNKGNFPGRFSGRQFSNSRSEMNVSTLELGDSALYLCASSLDQVYEQFFGPGTRLTVL.

The V gene is TRBV4-1, the J gene TRBJ1-2; D possibly corresponds to TRBD1 (5 bases). This CDR3 has 15 amino acids. Germline CDR1 and CDR2: MGHRA and YSYEKL. The ends were cut back, 0 bases at V and 5 bases at J, with 13 bases in the middle. This CDR3 is CASSQDDDGAYGYTF. CDR3 nucleotide sequence: TGCGCCAGCAGCCAAGACGACGACGGGGCGTATGGCTACACCTTC.

The J gene is TRBJ2-3, the V gene TRBV29-1; D is ambiguous. CDR1 is SQVTM, CDR2 ANQGSEA, per germline. V lost 0 bases and J 5 bases, leaving 12 bases between the germline ends. The CDR3 has 14 amino acids. DNA for the CDR3: TGCAGCGTTGAAGATATAGTGTCTCGAGATACGCAGTATTTT. Protein product: CSVEDIVSRDTQYF.

The count of this clone is one. The rearrangement joins TRBV18 to TRBJ1-5, with 11 nucleotides matching TRBD1. This CDR3 spans 18 amino acids. The V segment lost 5 bases and the J segment 2 bases; nucleotides outside the gene matches: 11. From germline, CDR1 is KGHSH and CDR2 LQKENI. The CDR3 loop reads CASSADRGQEFGNQPQHF. CDR3 in DNA: TGTGCCAGCTCAGCGGACAGGGGGCAAGAATTTGGCAATCAGCCCCAGCATTTT.